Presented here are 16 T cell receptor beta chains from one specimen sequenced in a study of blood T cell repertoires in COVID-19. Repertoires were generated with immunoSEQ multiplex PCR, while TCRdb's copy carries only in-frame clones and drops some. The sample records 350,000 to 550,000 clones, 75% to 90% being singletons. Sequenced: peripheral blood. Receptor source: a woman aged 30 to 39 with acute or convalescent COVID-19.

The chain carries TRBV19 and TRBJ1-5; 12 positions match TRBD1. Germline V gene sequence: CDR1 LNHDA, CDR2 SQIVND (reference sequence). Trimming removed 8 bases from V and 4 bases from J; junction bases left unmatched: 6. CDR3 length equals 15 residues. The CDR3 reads CASGDRGQGNQPQHF. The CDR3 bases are TGTGCCAGTGGGGACAGGGGGCAAGGTAATCAGCCCCAGCATTTT.

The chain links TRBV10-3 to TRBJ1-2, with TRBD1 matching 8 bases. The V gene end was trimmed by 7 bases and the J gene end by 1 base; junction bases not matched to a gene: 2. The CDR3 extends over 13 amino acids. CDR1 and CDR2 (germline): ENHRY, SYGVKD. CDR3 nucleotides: TGTGCCATCACCGACAGGGGTAACTATGGCTACACCTTC. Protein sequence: CAITDRGNYGYTF.

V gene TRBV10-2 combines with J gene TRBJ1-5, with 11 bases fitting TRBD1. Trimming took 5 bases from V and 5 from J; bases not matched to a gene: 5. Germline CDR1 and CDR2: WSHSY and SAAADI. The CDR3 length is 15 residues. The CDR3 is CASSTRDRGDQPQHF. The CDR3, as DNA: TGCGCCAGCAGTACCCGGGACAGGGGGGATCAGCCCCAGCATTTT.

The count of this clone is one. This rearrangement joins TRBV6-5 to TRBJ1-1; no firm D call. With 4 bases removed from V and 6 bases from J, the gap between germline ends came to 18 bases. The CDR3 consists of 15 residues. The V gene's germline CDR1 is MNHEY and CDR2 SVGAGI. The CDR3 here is CASSWVVRLPSEAFF. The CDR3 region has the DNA TGTGCCAGCAGTTGGGTGGTCAGACTCCCCTCTGAAGCTTTCTTT.

The CDR3 protein is CASSPEFGQPQHF. The CDR3 DNA reads TGTGCCAGCTCACCCGAGTTCGGTCAGCCCCAGCATTTT. The V and J genes are TRBV18 and TRBJ1-5, with D unresolved. CDR3 length: 13 residues. V lost 3 bases and J lost 6, with 9 bases in between. The germline V gene encodes CDR1 KGHSH and CDR2 LQKENI.

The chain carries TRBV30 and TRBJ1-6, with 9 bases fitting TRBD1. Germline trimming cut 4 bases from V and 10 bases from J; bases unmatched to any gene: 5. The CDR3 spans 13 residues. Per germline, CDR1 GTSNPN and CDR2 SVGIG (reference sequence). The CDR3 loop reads CAWTDRGESPLHF. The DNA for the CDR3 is TGTGCCTGGACGGACAGGGGTGAATCACCCCTCCACTTT.

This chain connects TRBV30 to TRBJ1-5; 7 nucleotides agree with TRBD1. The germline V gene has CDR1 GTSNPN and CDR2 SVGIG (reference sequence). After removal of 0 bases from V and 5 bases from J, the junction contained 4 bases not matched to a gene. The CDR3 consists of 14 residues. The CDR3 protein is CAWSVQGGHQPQHF. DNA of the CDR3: TGTGCCTGGAGTGTCCAGGGGGGCCATCAGCCCCAGCATTTT.

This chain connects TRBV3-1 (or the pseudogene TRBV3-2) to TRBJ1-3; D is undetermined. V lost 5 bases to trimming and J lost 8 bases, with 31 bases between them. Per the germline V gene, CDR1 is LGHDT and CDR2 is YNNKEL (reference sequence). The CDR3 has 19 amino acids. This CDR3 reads CASSSPSQLHRSLRHTIYF. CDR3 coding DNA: TGTGCCAGCAGCTCACCGAGCCAATTACATAGGAGCCTTCGGCACACCATATATTTT.

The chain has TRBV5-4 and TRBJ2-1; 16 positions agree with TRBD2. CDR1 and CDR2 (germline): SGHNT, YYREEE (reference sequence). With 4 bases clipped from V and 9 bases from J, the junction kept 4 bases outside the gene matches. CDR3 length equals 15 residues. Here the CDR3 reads CASSAGTSGGAEQFF. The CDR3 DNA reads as TGTGCCAGCAGCGCCGGGACTAGCGGGGGGGCTGAGCAGTTCTTC.

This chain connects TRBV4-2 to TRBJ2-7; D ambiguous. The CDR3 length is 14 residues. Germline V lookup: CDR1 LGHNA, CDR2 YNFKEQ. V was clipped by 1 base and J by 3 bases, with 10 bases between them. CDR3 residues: CASSQVSGSYEQYF. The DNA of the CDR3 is TGTGCCAGCAGCCAAGTGTCAGGAAGCTACGAGCAGTACTTC.

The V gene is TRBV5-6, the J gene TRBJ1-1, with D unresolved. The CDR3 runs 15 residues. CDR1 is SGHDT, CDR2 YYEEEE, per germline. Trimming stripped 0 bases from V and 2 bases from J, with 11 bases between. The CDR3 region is CASSLAWALNTEAFF. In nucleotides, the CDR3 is TGTGCCAGCAGCTTGGCTTGGGCCCTAAACACTGAAGCTTTCTTT.

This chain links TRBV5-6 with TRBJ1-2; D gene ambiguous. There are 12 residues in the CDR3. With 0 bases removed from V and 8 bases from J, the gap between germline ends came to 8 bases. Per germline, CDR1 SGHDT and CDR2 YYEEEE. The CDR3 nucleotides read TGTGCCAGCAGCTTGGGCCACGGGGGCTACACCTTC. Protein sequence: CASSLGHGGYTF.

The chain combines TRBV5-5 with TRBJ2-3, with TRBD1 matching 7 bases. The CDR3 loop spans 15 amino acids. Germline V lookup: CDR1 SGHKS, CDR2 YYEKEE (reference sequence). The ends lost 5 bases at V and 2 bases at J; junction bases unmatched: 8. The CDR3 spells CASSLRDSDTDTQYF. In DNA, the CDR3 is TGTGCCAGCAGTTTAAGGGACAGTGACACAGATACGCAGTATTTT.

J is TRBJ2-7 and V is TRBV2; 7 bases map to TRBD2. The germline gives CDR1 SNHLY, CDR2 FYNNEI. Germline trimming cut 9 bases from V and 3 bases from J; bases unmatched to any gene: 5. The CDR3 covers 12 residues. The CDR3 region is CARGGTLYEQYF. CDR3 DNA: TGTGCCAGGGGGGGGACCCTCTACGAGCAGTACTTC.

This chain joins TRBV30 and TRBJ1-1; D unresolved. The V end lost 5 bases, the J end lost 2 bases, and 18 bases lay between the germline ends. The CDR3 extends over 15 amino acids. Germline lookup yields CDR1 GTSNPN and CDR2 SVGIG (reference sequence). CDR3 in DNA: TGTGCCTGGGACCAGAGGCCCTCGGTAAACACTGAAGCTTTCTTT. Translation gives CAWDQRPSVNTEAFF. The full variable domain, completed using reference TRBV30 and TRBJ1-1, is SQTIHQWPATLVQPVGSPLSLECTVEGTSNPNLYWYRQAAGRGLQLLFYSVGIGQISSEVPQNLSASRPQDRQFILSSKKLLLSDSGFYLCAWDQRPSVNTEAFFGQGTRLTVV.

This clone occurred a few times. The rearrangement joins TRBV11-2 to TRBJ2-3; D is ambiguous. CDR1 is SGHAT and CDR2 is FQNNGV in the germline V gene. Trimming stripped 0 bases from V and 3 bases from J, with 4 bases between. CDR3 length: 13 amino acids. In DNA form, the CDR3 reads TGTGCCAGCAGCTTAGATCTGACAGATACGCAGTATTTT. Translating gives CASSLDLTDTQYF.